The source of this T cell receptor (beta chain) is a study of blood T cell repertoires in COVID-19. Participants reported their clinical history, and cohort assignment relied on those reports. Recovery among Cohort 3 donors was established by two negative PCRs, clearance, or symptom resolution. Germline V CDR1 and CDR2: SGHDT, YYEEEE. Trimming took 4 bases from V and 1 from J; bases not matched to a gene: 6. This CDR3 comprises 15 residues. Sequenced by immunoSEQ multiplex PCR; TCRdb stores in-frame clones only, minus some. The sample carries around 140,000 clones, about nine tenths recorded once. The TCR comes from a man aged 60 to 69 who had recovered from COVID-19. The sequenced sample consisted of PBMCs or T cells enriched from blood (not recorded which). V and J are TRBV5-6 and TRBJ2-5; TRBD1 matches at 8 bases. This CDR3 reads CASSGGTGVQETQYF. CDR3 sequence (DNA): TGTGCCAGCAGCGGGGGGACAGGCGTCCAAGAGACCCAGTACTTC.